These 26 T cell receptor beta chains share one sample of origin, sequenced in a study of blood T cell repertoires in COVID-19. The method was immunoSEQ multiplex PCR; TCRdb's version includes in-frame clones alone and lacks a portion of them. The sample gives 220,000 or so clones, 90% of which show up once; about 15% is in the top ten. The material sequenced was PBMCs or T cells enriched from blood (not recorded which). These receptor sequences come from a man aged 25 to 40 who had been exposed to COVID-19.

The chain couples TRBV27 to TRBJ2-1, with 10 bases fitting TRBD1. The CDR3 contains 14 residues. The V segment lost 2 bases and the J segment 7 bases; nucleotides outside the gene matches: 2. The germline V gene has CDR1 MNHEY and CDR2 SMNVEV (reference sequence). CDR3 region: CASSLDRGPNEQFF. In DNA, the CDR3 is TGTGCCAGCAGTTTAGACAGGGGGCCGAATGAGCAGTTCTTC.

The chain combines TRBV19 with TRBJ2-1; 10 bases align to TRBD1. The CDR3 has 15 residues. J lost 4 bases, V lost 7 bases, and 7 bases had no gene match. Germline-derived CDR1 and CDR2 are LNHDA and SQIVND (reference sequence). The CDR3 sequence: CASTIPGQGYNEQFF. The CDR3 DNA reads as TGTGCCAGTACCATACCGGGACAGGGGTACAATGAGCAGTTCTTC.

The genes are TRBV19 and TRBJ2-1; tentatively, D is TRBD2 (5 bases). Trimming removed 6 bases at V and 9 bases at J, with 30 bases between. CDR3 size: 18 residues. Germline loops: CDR1 LNHDA, CDR2 SQIVND (reference sequence). Written as DNA, the CDR3 is TGTGCCAGTAGACTCGAGGGTGTGGGCACGATCGATAGGCGTGAGCAGTTCTTC. Translating it yields CASRLEGVGTIDRREQFF.

The chain has TRBV23-1 and TRBJ1-5; TRBD1 matches at 7 bases. TRBV23-1 is classed as an ORF, of uncertain function. With V trimmed by 4 bases and J by 5 bases, 5 bases remained unmatched. The CDR3 consists of 14 residues. The CDR3 bases are TGCGCCAGCAGTCCTCCAGGGGGTCATCAGCCCCAGCATTTT. Translating it yields CASSPPGGHQPQHF.

The V gene is TRBV13, the J gene TRBJ2-5, with a weak D call TRBD1 (5 bases). The CDR3 is 15 residues long. Deletions cut 1 base from V and 7 bases from J, with 16 bases between. Germline values: CDR1 PRHDT, CDR2 FYEKMQ (reference sequence). This CDR3 is CASSLVIQGTGTQYF. The CDR3 DNA follows: TGTGCCAGCAGCTTAGTCATCCAGGGAACCGGGACCCAGTACTTC.

This sequence joins TRBV7-3 and TRBJ2-2, with 7 positions matching TRBD2. The germline gives CDR1 SGHTA, CDR2 FQGTGA. V gave up 5 bases and J gave up 2 bases; unmatched junction bases: 8. This CDR3 has 16 amino acids. CDR3 protein: CASSATSDSNTGELFF. Written as DNA, the CDR3 is TGTGCCAGCAGCGCAACTAGCGACTCTAACACCGGGGAGCTGTTTTTT.

J is TRBJ1-1 and V is TRBV5-1; D gene uncertain. Germline lookup yields CDR1 SGHRS and CDR2 YFSETQ. V lost 0 bases and J lost 3, with 9 bases in between. The CDR3 has 14 amino acids. CDR3 in DNA: TGCGCCAGCAGCTTGGGGCAGGTACACACTGAAGCTTTCTTT. It is translated as CASSLGQVHTEAFF.

This clone came up once. This chain links TRBV3-1 (or the pseudogene TRBV3-2) with TRBJ1-6; D is undetermined. V gave up 0 bases and J gave up 9 bases, with 15 bases separating them. The CDR3 runs to 16 residues. The germline V gene has CDR1 LGHDT and CDR2 YNNKEL (reference sequence). This chain's CDR3 is CASSQEVAKYGSPLHF. CDR3 bases: TGTGCCAGCAGCCAAGAAGTAGCGAAATATGGTTCACCCCTCCACTTT.

The rearrangement uses TRBV5-1 and TRBJ2-7, with D perhaps matching TRBD1 (6 bases). Per germline, CDR1 SGHRS and CDR2 YFSETQ. This CDR3 is built from 14 residues. Trimming removed 4 bases from V and 3 bases from J, with 14 bases in between. The DNA for the CDR3 is TGCGCCAGCAGCAAGACAGGAGAAGGCTACGAGCAGTACTTC. The encoded protein is CASSKTGEGYEQYF.

The chain recombines TRBV12-3 or TRBV12-4 with TRBJ1-1; D not resolved. The ends were cut back, 8 bases at V and 0 bases at J, with 10 bases in the middle. This CDR3 region has 13 residues. The CDR3 sequence: CASSLALNTEAFF. The CDR3 bases are TGTGCCAGCTCACTAGCTTTGAACACTGAAGCTTTCTTT.

The chain carries TRBV2 and TRBJ1-2, with unresolved D. From germline, CDR1 is SNHLY and CDR2 FYNNEI. The CDR3 spans 13 residues. Trimming cost V 7 bases and J 2 bases, with 11 bases left between them. DNA of the CDR3: TGTGCCAGCAAAGAATCAGGAAACTATGGCTACACCTTC. It encodes CASKESGNYGYTF.

The rearrangement links TRBV7-2 to TRBJ1-5, with 7 positions matching TRBD1. Trimming cost V 6 bases and J 7 bases; bases outside gene matches: 3. The CDR3 consists of 12 residues. The germline V gene encodes CDR1 SGHTA and CDR2 FQGNSA. CDR3: CASSTGVQPQHF. DNA of the CDR3: TGTGCCAGCAGTACAGGGGTACAGCCCCAGCATTTT.

The rearrangement joins TRBV7-8 to TRBJ1-4; D not certain. Germline V lookup: CDR1 SGHVS, CDR2 FQNEAQ. This CDR3 contains 19 residues. Trimming removed 7 bases from V and 0 bases from J, with 24 bases in between. The CDR3 loop reads CASIGGTYGFEATNEKLFF. DNA of the CDR3: TGTGCCAGCATCGGCGGCACATACGGCTTTGAGGCAACTAATGAAAAACTGTTTTTT. Variable domain in full (rest from reference TRBV7-8 and TRBJ1-4): GAGVSQSPRYKVAKRGQDVALRCDPISGHVSLFWYQQALGQGPEFLTYFQNEAQLDKSGLPSDRFFAERPEGSVSTLKIQRTQQEDSAVYLCASIGGTYGFEATNEKLFFGSGTQLSVL.

This chain joins TRBV29-1 and TRBJ1-5; 7 nucleotides line up with TRBD1. V shed 3 bases and J 7 bases; nucleotides not matched to a gene: 6. Per the germline V gene, CDR1 is SQVTM and CDR2 is ANQGSEA. CDR3 length: 13 amino acids. The CDR3 DNA reads TGCAGCGTTGAGTCGGCAGGGGGGCAGCCCCAGCATTTT. This gives the protein CSVESAGGQPQHF.

The J gene is TRBJ1-2, the V gene TRBV5-4, with unresolved D. V shed 1 base and J shed 0 bases, with 7 bases lying between them. The germline V gene has CDR1 SGHNT and CDR2 YYREEE (reference sequence). The CDR3 consists of 14 residues. In nucleotides, the CDR3 is TGTGCCAGCAGCTTGTACGGAGCTAACTATGGCTACACCTTC. Its protein product is CASSLYGANYGYTF.

The chain recombines TRBV15 with TRBJ2-5; 9 bases match TRBD1. CDR1 is LNHNV, CDR2 YYDKDF, per germline (reference sequence). Trimming removed 2 bases from V and 5 bases from J; junction bases left unmatched: 12. CDR3 length: 17 residues. The CDR3 nucleotides are TGTGCCACCAGCAGACCCTCATCATCGACAGGGGGGGAGACCCAGTACTTC. Translation: CATSRPSSSTGGETQYF.

This clone was seen a single time. The chain uses TRBV20-1 and TRBJ1-2; D uncertain. Germline CDR1 and CDR2: DFQATT and SNEGSKA (reference sequence). There are 11 residues in the CDR3. V was cut by 3 bases and J by 4 bases, with 6 bases left in between. The CDR3 loop reads CSARVSYGYTF. CDR3 DNA: TGCAGTGCTAGGGTTAGCTATGGCTACACCTTC.

The V call is TRBV20-1, the J call TRBJ2-5; D is possibly TRBD1 (6 bases). The CDR3 is made up of 12 amino acids. V was clipped by 3 bases and J by 3 bases, with 8 bases between them. Germline loops: CDR1 DFQATT, CDR2 SNEGSKA (reference sequence). The CDR3 loop is CSASRGKETQYF. CDR3 sequence (DNA): TGCAGTGCTAGTAGGGGGAAAGAGACCCAGTACTTC.

The chain carries TRBV19 and TRBJ1-2; D is uncertain. Germline V gene sequence: CDR1 LNHDA, CDR2 SQIVND (reference sequence). V was pared by 11 bases and J by 0 bases, with 10 bases between. The CDR3 runs to 12 residues. The CDR3, as DNA: TGTGCCTGCCGGCGGGCTAACTATGGCTACACCTTC. It specifies CACRRANYGYTF.

The V and J genes are TRBV11-2 and TRBJ1-2; D gene uncertain. Germline V gene lookup returns CDR1 SGHAT and CDR2 FQNNGV. The V end lost 0 bases, the J end lost 5 bases, and 13 bases lay between the germline ends. The CDR3 is made up of 15 amino acids. CDR3 DNA: TGTGCCAGCAGCTTAGACATTTTCGGAGGGTATGGCTACACCTTC. The encoded protein is CASSLDIFGGYGYTF.

The rearrangement uses TRBV2 and TRBJ1-1, with D uncertain. V lost 5 bases and J 2 bases, leaving 3 bases between the germline ends. This CDR3 has 11 residues. Per germline, CDR1 SNHLY and CDR2 FYNNEI. CDR3 sequence (DNA): TGTGCCAGCAGTCAAAACACTGAAGCTTTCTTT. This codes for CASSQNTEAFF.

The rearrangement links TRBV18 to TRBJ2-5; 9 positions agree with TRBD2. The germline V gene has CDR1 KGHSH and CDR2 LQKENI. J was trimmed by 4 bases and V by 3 bases; bases with no gene match: 9. The CDR3 extends over 16 amino acids. The CDR3 bases are TGTGCCAGCTCACCGAGATTAGCGGGGGCGATAGAGACCCAGTACTTC. Protein: CASSPRLAGAIETQYF.

The chain uses TRBV5-4 and TRBJ2-3, with 7 bases that match TRBD2. J was trimmed by 2 bases and V by 4 bases; bases with no gene match: 4. This CDR3 has 14 amino acids. Germline CDR1 reads SGHNT; CDR2 reads YYREEE (reference sequence). This CDR3 reads CASSGDYSTDTQYF. DNA of the CDR3: TGTGCCAGCAGCGGGGACTACTCCACAGATACGCAGTATTTT.

On this clone: The junction departs from germline at one end; a sequencing error may be responsible. The V call is TRBV4-1, the J call TRBJ2-2; TRBD1 matches 9 bases. CDR3 length equals 15 residues. Germline V gives CDR1 MGHRA, CDR2 YSYEKL. The CDR3 nucleotides are TGCGCCAGCAACCAACAGGACAGGGGCACCGGGGAGCTGTTTTTT. Translating gives CASNQQDRGTGELFF.

The CDR3 DNA follows: TGTGCCAGCAGTGAATATGAGGGACATAGTGGCTACACCTTC. This sequence encodes CASSEYEGHSGYTF. The V gene is TRBV25-1, the J gene TRBJ1-2; possibly TRBD1 for D (6 bases). CDR1 MGHDK and CDR2 SYGVNS come from the germline V gene. The CDR3 contains 14 residues. V was clipped by 0 bases and J by 7 bases, with 12 bases between them.

The genes are TRBV10-1 and TRBJ2-3, with D possibly being TRBD2 (5 bases). There are 14 residues in the CDR3. The germline CDR1 and CDR2 sequences are WNHNN and SYGVQD (reference sequence). V lost 7 bases to trimming and J lost 8 bases, with 19 bases between them. CDR3 in amino acids: CASTEGSLSRTQYF. CDR3 in DNA: TGCGCCAGCACCGAGGGTAGTCTCTCCCGTACGCAGTATTTT.